This T cell receptor (beta chain) was identified in a study of T cells after yellow fever vaccination. Regarding the study as a whole: Just a small share of clonotypes turned up in the CD4 compartment as well as the CD8 compartment. The booster response re-showed most primary clones: approximately 95% CD4, more than 80% CD8.

This CDR3 is 15 amino acids long. Trimming removed 5 bases at V and 4 bases at J, with 18 bases between. CDR1 MNHEY and CDR2 SMNVEV come from the germline V gene (reference sequence). TCR cDNA, made by 5'RACE template switching, carried an added universal primer site and UMIs. TCRdb reprocessed the 5' RACE reads via MiXCR and lists one record per CDR3 protein. This sample yields a few hundred thousand distinct CDR3 sequences, of which less than 20% are seen a single time; 17% belongs to the top ten. A remark on this clonotype: Antigen unknown. This CDR3 is missing its conserved last phenylalanine or tryptophan, likely due to a read error.

This clonotype was sampled from a man between 18 and 29 years old who received the YFV17D yellow fever vaccine. The chain is built from TRBV27 and TRBJ2-7, with TRBD2 as a possible D gene (6 bases). The specimen comprised PBMCs, sampled around 5 days after the first yellow fever vaccination. CDR3 sequence: CASSIGTPPGYEQYL. The CDR3 bases are TGTGCCAGCAGTATCGGGACTCCCCCCGGGTACGAGCAGTACCTC.